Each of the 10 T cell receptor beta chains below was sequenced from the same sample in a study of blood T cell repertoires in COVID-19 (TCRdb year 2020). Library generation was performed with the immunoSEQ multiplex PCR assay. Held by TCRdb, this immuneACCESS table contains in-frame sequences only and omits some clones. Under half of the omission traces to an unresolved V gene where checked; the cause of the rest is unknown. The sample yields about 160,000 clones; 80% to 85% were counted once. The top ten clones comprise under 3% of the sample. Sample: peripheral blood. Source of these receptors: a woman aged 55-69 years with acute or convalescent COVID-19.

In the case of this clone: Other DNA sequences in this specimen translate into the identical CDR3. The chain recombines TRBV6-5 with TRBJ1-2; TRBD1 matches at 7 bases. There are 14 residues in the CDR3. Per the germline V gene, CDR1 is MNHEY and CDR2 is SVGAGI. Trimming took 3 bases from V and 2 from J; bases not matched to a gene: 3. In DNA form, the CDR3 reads TGTGCCAGCAGTTATCGACAGGGAAACTATGGCTACACCTTC. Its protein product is CASSYRQGNYGYTF.

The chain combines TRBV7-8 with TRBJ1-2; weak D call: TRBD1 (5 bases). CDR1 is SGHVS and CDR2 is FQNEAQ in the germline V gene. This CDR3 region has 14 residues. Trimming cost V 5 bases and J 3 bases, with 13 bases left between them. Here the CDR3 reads CASSRRDRDYGYTF. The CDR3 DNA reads TGTGCCAGCAGCCGCAGGGATCGCGACTATGGCTACACCTTC. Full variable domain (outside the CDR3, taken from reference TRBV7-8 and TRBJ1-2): GAGVSQSPRYKVAKRGQDVALRCDPISGHVSLFWYQQALGQGPEFLTYFQNEAQLDKSGLPSDRFFAERPEGSVSTLKIQRTQQEDSAVYLCASSRRDRDYGYTFGSGTRLTVV.

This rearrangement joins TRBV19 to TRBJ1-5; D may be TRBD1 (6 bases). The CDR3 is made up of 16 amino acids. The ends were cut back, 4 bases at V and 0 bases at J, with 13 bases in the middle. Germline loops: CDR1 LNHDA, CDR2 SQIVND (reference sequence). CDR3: CASSTQGLNSNQPQHF. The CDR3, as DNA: TGTGCCAGTAGTACCCAGGGGCTCAATAGCAATCAGCCCCAGCATTTT.

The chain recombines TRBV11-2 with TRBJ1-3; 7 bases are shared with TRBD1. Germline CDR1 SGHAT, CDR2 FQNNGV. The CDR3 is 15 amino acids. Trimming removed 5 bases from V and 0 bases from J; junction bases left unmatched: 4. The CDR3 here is CASSPGTASGNTIYF. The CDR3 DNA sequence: TGTGCCAGCAGCCCAGGGACAGCCTCTGGAAACACCATATATTTT.

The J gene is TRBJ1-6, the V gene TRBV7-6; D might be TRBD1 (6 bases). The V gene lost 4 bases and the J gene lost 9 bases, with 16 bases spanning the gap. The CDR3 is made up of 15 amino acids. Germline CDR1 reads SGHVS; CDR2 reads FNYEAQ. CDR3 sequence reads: CASSSPGALSSPLHF. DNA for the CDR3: TGTGCCAGCAGCTCGCCAGGGGCGCTAAGTTCACCCCTCCACTTT.

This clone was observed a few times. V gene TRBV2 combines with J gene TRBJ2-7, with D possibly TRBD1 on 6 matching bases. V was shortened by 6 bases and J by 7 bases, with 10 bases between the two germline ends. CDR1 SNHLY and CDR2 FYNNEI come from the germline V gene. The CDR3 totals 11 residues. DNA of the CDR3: TGTGCCAGCAGCCTACAGGGAGAGCAGTACTTC. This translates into CASSLQGEQYF.

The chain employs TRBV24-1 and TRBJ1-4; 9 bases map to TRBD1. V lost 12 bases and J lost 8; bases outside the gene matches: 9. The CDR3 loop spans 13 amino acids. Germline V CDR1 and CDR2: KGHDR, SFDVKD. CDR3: CAPQGQGREKLFF. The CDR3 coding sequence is TGTGCCCCCCAGGGACAGGGACGGGAAAAACTGTTTTTT.

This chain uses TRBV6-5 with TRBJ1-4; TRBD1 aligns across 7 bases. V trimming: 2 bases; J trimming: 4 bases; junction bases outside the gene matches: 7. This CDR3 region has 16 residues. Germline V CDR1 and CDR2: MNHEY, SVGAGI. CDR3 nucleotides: TGTGCCAGCAGTTACCAGCGGACAGGATATAATGAAAAACTGTTTTTT. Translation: CASSYQRTGYNEKLFF.

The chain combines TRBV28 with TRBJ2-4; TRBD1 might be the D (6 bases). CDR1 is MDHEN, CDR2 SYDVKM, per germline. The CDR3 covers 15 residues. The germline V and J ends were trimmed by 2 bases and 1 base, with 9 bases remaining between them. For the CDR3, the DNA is TGTGCCAGCAGTTTAGGGGGCTTGGCCAAAAACATTCAGTACTTC. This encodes CASSLGGLAKNIQYF. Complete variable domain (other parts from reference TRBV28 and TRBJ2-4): DVKVTQSSRYLVKRTGEKVFLECVQDMDHENMFWYRQDPGLGLRLIYFSYDVKMKEKGDIPEGYSVSREKKERFSLILESASTNQTSMYLCASSLGGLAKNIQYFGAGTRLSVL.

CDR3 region: CASSQAGLVGTQYF. CDR3 sequence (DNA): TGTGCCAGCAGCCAAGCGGGACTAGTGGGGACCCAGTACTTC. V is TRBV3-1 (or the pseudogene TRBV3-2) and J is TRBJ2-5, with 8 bases identical to TRBD2. The V segment lost 1 base and the J segment 7 bases; nucleotides outside the gene matches: 5. CDR1 is LGHDT and CDR2 is YNNKEL in the germline V gene (reference sequence). The CDR3 is 14 amino acids.